The T cell receptor (beta chain) under discussion was sequenced for a study of cytomegalovirus exposure and HLA in healthy donors. General study results and limits: In vitro, a few CMV-associated chains proved specific for CMV antigens.

Note on this clone: Antigen: not known.

Some clones are missing from TCRdb's copy, which holds only in-frame ones; the method was immunoSEQ multiplex PCR. The table records just over 65,000 clones, 95% to 97% of them present only once. V lost 2 bases and J lost 7, with 14 bases in between. Per the germline V gene, CDR1 is MNHNS and CDR2 is SASEGT. The CDR3 runs 15 residues. The sequence derives from a young woman in good health and CMV-seropositive. The chain employs TRBV6-1 and TRBJ1-4; possibly TRBD1 for D (6 bases). Sequenced input: PBMCs. CDR3 region: CASSETQRQAEKLFF. The CDR3 nucleotides read TGTGCCAGCAGTGAAACCCAGAGACAGGCTGAAAAACTGTTTTTT.